This entry features one T cell receptor beta chain sequence. This record comes from a study of OX40 agonist ivuxolimab in advanced cancers. On the study more broadly: Cancers in dose escalation were hepatocellular, melanoma, renal cell and head and neck.

Sequenced by immunoSEQ multiplex PCR; TCRdb stores in-frame clones only, minus some. Among 30,000 or so clones, 88% were seen once, and the ten largest hold 38%. This receptor was obtained from an adult with an advanced solid tumor such as melanoma, head and neck, liver or kidney cancer. Here the sequenced sample was CD4+ or CD8+ T cells sorted from blood, taken in a trial of the OX40 agonist ivuxolimab.

This CDR3 reads CASSWDRANQPQHF. The CDR3 DNA sequence: TGTGCCAGCAGTTGGGACAGAGCAAATCAGCCCCAGCATTTT. The rearrangement uses TRBV28 and TRBJ1-5; 7 bases match TRBD1. The CDR3 runs to 14 residues. The ends lost 4 bases at V and 4 bases at J; junction bases unmatched: 4. CDR1 is MDHEN, CDR2 SYDVKM, per germline.